This T cell receptor beta chain was obtained from a study of cytomegalovirus exposure and HLA in healthy donors. Study background: The approximately 670 first-cohort repertoires shared a platform with the roughly 110 validation repertoires, as reported in a later analysis.

This CDR3 contains 14 residues. Per the germline V gene, CDR1 is SGHRS and CDR2 is YFSETQ. The V and J ends lost 5 bases and 6 bases, in that order; junction bases with no gene match: 9. The donors were part of the validation cohort of roughly 110 subjects. That cohort was separate from the first cohort, which comprised 500 to 850 subjects. Data came from immunoSEQ multiplex PCR; TCRdb stores just in-frame clones and leaves some out. The data contain under 250,000 clones, about 90% of them singletons. Study observations and caveats: It was 150 to 200 TCR beta chains that were listed as cytomegalovirus-associated. According to reports, the classifier identified cytomegalovirus status with high specificity and sensitivity.

In the case of this clone: Its antigen remains unknown.

The chain carries TRBV5-1 and TRBJ1-2; 8 bases align to TRBD1. The receptor was isolated from a man between 18 and 29 years old in good health and CMV-seropositive. The sequenced material came from PBMCs. The CDR3 spells CASSYRGTSDGYTF. The CDR3, as DNA: TGCGCCAGCAGTTACAGGGGGACAAGTGATGGCTACACCTTC. The full variable domain, completed using reference TRBV5-1 and TRBJ1-2, is KAGVTQTPRYLIKTRGQQVTLSCSPISGHRSVSWYQQTPGQGLQFLFEYFSETQRNKGNFPGRFSGRQFSNSRSEMNVSTLELGDSALYLCASSYRGTSDGYTFGSGTRLTVV.